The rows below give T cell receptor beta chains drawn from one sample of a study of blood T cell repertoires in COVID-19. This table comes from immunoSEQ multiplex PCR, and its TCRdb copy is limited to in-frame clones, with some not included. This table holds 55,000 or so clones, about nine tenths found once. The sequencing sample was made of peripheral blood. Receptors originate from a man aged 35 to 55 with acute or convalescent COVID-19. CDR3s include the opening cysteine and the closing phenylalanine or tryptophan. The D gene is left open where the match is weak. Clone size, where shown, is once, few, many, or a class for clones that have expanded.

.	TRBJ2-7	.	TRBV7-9	TGTGCCAGCAGCCTTCCAGATTTCTTGTCCGACGAGCAGTACTTC	CASSLPDFLSDEQYF
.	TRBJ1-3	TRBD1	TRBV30	TGTGCCTGGAGTGTCGGCAGGGGGTCTGGAAACACCATATATTTT	CAWSVGRGSGNTIYF
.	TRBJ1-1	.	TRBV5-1	TGCGCCAGCAGCTTGGAAACAGAGAACACTGAAGCTTTCTTT	CASSLETENTEAFF
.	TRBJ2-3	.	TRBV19	TGTGCCAGTAGTACCGGGACTCTCCTCACAGATACGCAGTATTTT	CASSTGTLLTDTQYF
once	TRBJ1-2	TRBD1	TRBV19	TGTGCCAGTCGGGGACAGGGCGGGGGGGGCTACACCTTC	CASRGQGGGGYTF
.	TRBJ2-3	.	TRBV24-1	TGTGCCACCAGTGATTCGAGCCTAGCGACAGATACGCAGTATTTT	CATSDSSLATDTQYF
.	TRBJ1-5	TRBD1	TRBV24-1	TGTGCCACCAGTGACCGGACAGGGAATAGCAATCAGCCCCAGCATTTT	CATSDRTGNSNQPQHF
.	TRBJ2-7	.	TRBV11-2	TGTGCCAGCAGTTGGACAGTCGGATCAAGCTCCTACGAGCAGTACTTC	CASSWTVGSSSYEQYF
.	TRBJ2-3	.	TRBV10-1	TGCGCCAGCAGTCTCCGGGAGTCAGCCACAGATACGCAGTATTTT	CASSLRESATDTQYF
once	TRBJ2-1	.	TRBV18	TGTGCCAGCTCACCACAGGGACAAAACTACAATGAGCAGTTCTTC	CASSPQGQNYNEQFF
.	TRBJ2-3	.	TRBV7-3	TGTGCCAGCAGCGACAGGTTGGCCCTAATAGATACGCAGTATTTT	CASSDRLALIDTQYF
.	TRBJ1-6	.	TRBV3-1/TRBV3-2	TGTGCCAGCAGCCAGTCAGGATATAATTCACCCCTCCACTTT	CASSQSGYNSPLHF
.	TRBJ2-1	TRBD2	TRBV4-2	TGTGCCAGCAGCCAAGTCGTGGGGACTAGCGGTCCTAAGGACAATGAGCAGTTCTTC	CASSQVVGTSGPKDNEQFF
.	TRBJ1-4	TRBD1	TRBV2	TGTGCCAGCAAGACAGGGGTAACTAATGAAAAACTGTTTTTT	CASKTGVTNEKLFF
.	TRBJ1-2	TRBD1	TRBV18	TGTGCCAGCTCACCCGGACAGGGGGTTAGCTATGGCTACACCTTC	CASSPGQGVSYGYTF
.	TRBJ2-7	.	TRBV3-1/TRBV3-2	TGTGCCAGCAGCCAAGCGGCGGGACGGACCTCCTACGAGCAGTACTTC	CASSQAAGRTSYEQYF
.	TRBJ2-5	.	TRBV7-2	TGTGCCAGCAGCCGATCACAGGAGACCCAGTACTTC	CASSRSQETQYF
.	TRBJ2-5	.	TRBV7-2	TGTGCCAGCAGCACCCAACCGGGACTGCTGCGTCCAGAGACCCAGTACTTC	CASSTQPGLLRPETQYF
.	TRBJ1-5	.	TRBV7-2	TGTGCCAGCAGCTTAGGACGGGAGAGCCCCCAGCATTTT	CASSLGRESPQHF
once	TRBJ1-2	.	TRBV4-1	TGCGCCAGCAGCCCCTTTCCGGAGCGGAACTATGGCTACACCTTC	CASSPFPERNYGYTF
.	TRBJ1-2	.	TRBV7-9	TGTGCCAGCAGGGGGGACTTCCGAACTAACTATGGCTACACCTTC	CASRGDFRTNYGYTF
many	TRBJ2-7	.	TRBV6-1	TGTGCCAGCAGTGAACTACAAGGGGACTCCTACGAGCAGTACTTC	CASSELQGDSYEQYF
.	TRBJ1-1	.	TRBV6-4	TGTGCCAGCAGAGGAAACAGGGATGTGGCTGAAGCTTTCTTT	CASRGNRDVAEAFF
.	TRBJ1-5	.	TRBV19	TGTGCCAGCGAGACAGGAGTTAATCAGCCCCAGCATTTT	CASETGVNQPQHF